This TCR beta chain appears in the sequencing data of a study of early T cells in non-severe SARS-CoV-2 infection. Looking at the study overall: With bulk RNA from unsorted whole blood as input, sequencing yielded unpaired chains. Findings and limits, study-wide: VDJdb-based annotation leaned toward anti-spike CD8 responses and missed private and CD4 specificities.

This clonotype has a count of ten or more. The antigen remains undetermined. The library protocol tagged individual cDNA molecules with unique molecular identifiers. TCRdb processed the 5' RACE reads anew with MiXCR; each CDR3 protein has one entry. The sample holds about 80,000 distinct CDR3 sequences, less than 5.5% seen once. Sample: whole blood, taken at baseline. The TCR was taken from an adult who was a healthcare worker with PCR-confirmed SARS-CoV-2 infection or an uninfected control (not recorded which).

The CDR3 reads CASSPPNKEKLFF. Here the CDR3 DNA reads TGTGCCAGCTCACCTCCCAACAAGGAAAAACTGTTTTTT. V is TRBV18 and J is TRBJ1-4; D is uncertain. Trimming pared 3 bases from V and 8 bases from J, leaving 10 bases between. CDR1 KGHSH and CDR2 LQKENI come from the germline V gene. The CDR3 has 13 residues.